The rows below give T cell receptor beta chains drawn from one sample of a study of shared clonotypes between healthy human individuals. Some clones are missing from TCRdb's copy, which holds only in-frame ones; the method was immunoSEQ multiplex PCR. The sample includes about 2.1 million clones, 90% to 95% of them seen just once. The material sequenced was naive CD8+ T cells from PBMCs. Every receptor here comes from a man aged 18 to 35 in good health. Some clones in this sample may be carry-over from other donors' samples. The conserved cysteine and the conserved F or W are not part of the CDR3 here. The order of the fields is V gene, D gene, J gene, CDR3 protein. The D gene is left open where the match is weak.

V gene: TRBV15; D gene: -; J gene: TRBJ2-7; CDR3 protein: ATSSIQAGYEQY
V gene: TRBV6-5; D gene: -; J gene: TRBJ2-1; CDR3 protein: ASSYSSPGYNEQF
V gene: TRBV21-1; D gene: -; J gene: TRBJ2-2; CDR3 protein: ASSKGGPRGPGELF
V gene: TRBV27; D gene: TRBD1; J gene: TRBJ2-1; CDR3 protein: ASSLGQGSYNEQF
V gene: TRBV6-5; D gene: TRBD2; J gene: TRBJ2-5; CDR3 protein: ASSWASGRTETQY
V gene: TRBV5-1; D gene: -; J gene: TRBJ2-7; CDR3 protein: ASSLAPAGSSYEQY
V gene: TRBV6-6; D gene: -; J gene: TRBJ1-1; CDR3 protein: ASSYGGRAEAF
V gene: TRBV15; D gene: TRBD2; J gene: TRBJ2-7; CDR3 protein: ATSRGTRPSEQY
V gene: TRBV7-9; D gene: -; J gene: TRBJ1-1; CDR3 protein: ASRPRQLLMNTEAF
V gene: TRBV29-1; D gene: -; J gene: TRBJ2-4; CDR3 protein: SAVGPSGIQY
V gene: TRBV5-1; D gene: -; J gene: TRBJ2-7; CDR3 protein: ASSLASGYEQY
V gene: TRBV4-2; D gene: TRBD1; J gene: TRBJ1-1; CDR3 protein: ASSQRPGGQGRDTEAF
V gene: TRBV30; D gene: -; J gene: TRBJ1-5; CDR3 protein: AWSVGAVFHQPQH
V gene: TRBV27; D gene: -; J gene: TRBJ2-7; CDR3 protein: ASSLSGANEQY
V gene: TRBV28; D gene: -; J gene: TRBJ2-5; CDR3 protein: ASRRTKYQETQY
V gene: TRBV7-9; D gene: TRBD1; J gene: TRBJ1-2; CDR3 protein: ASSPGQGYGYT
V gene: TRBV5-1; D gene: TRBD2; J gene: TRBJ2-2; CDR3 protein: ASSLASGLLGGELF
V gene: TRBV6-6; D gene: -; J gene: TRBJ1-1; CDR3 protein: ASSFPPIGNTEAF
V gene: TRBV13; D gene: -; J gene: TRBJ2-1; CDR3 protein: ASSLGSQGGEQF
V gene: TRBV5-4; D gene: TRBD1; J gene: TRBJ2-7; CDR3 protein: ASSLDRGYEQY
V gene: TRBV19; D gene: TRBD1; J gene: TRBJ2-7; CDR3 protein: ASSIRGGWYEQY
V gene: TRBV19; D gene: -; J gene: TRBJ1-5; CDR3 protein: ASSIDLETNQPQH
V gene: TRBV29-1; D gene: -; J gene: TRBJ1-2; CDR3 protein: SVDPGRGYT
V gene: TRBV28; D gene: -; J gene: TRBJ1-5; CDR3 protein: ASTQSWGGNQPQH
V gene: TRBV6-5; D gene: TRBD1; J gene: TRBJ2-1; CDR3 protein: ASSYSQGAGEQF
V gene: TRBV30; D gene: -; J gene: TRBJ2-1; CDR3 protein: AWRGGIGQF
V gene: TRBV6-5; D gene: -; J gene: TRBJ2-6; CDR3 protein: ASSPYSGANVLT
V gene: TRBV11-2; D gene: TRBD2; J gene: TRBJ2-1; CDR3 protein: ASSLGLAAAYEQF
V gene: TRBV5-1; D gene: -; J gene: TRBJ2-7; CDR3 protein: ASSSSGDYEQY
V gene: TRBV11-2; D gene: TRBD1; J gene: TRBJ2-5; CDR3 protein: ASSNRGTETQY
V gene: TRBV5-4; D gene: TRBD2; J gene: TRBJ2-1; CDR3 protein: ASSPPGVAGRLSNEQF
V gene: TRBV11-2; D gene: -; J gene: TRBJ2-1; CDR3 protein: ASSLMLARALYNEQF
V gene: TRBV29-1; D gene: -; J gene: TRBJ1-2; CDR3 protein: SVLGKGLNYGYT
V gene: TRBV9; D gene: -; J gene: TRBJ2-2; CDR3 protein: ASSVDGGELF
V gene: TRBV6-6; D gene: -; J gene: TRBJ1-5; CDR3 protein: ASSIQPQH
V gene: TRBV7-6; D gene: -; J gene: TRBJ2-3; CDR3 protein: ASSLVGRGDTQY
V gene: TRBV14; D gene: -; J gene: TRBJ2-2; CDR3 protein: ASSSTRTGELF
V gene: TRBV4-1; D gene: -; J gene: TRBJ1-5; CDR3 protein: ASSETWDAQRQPQH
V gene: TRBV2; D gene: -; J gene: TRBJ2-5; CDR3 protein: ASSEEAGWVQETQY
V gene: TRBV5-6; D gene: TRBD1; J gene: TRBJ1-2; CDR3 protein: ASSFGTDPIYGYT
V gene: TRBV9; D gene: -; J gene: TRBJ2-1; CDR3 protein: ASNPGLASNEQF
V gene: TRBV7-9; D gene: -; J gene: TRBJ2-1; CDR3 protein: ASSPKGGTYNEQF
V gene: TRBV28; D gene: -; J gene: TRBJ2-5; CDR3 protein: ASSQTEEETQY